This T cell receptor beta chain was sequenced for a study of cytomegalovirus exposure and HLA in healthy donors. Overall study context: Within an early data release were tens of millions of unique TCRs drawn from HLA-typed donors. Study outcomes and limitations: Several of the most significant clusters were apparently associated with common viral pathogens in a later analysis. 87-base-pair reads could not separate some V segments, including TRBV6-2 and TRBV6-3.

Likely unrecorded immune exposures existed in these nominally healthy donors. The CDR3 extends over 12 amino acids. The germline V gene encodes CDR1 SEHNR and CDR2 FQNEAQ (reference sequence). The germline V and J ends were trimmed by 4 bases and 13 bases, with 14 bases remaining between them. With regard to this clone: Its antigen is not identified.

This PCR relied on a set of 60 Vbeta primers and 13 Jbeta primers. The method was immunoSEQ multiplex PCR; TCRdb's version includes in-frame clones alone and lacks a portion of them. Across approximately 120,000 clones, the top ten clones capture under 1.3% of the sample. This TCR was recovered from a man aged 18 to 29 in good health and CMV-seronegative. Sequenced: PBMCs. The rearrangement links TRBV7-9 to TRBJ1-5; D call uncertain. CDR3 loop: CASSSTSSGQHF. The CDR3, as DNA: TGTGCCAGCAGCTCTACCTCCTCGGGGCAGCATTTT.